The 19 T cell receptor beta chains listed next were all sequenced from one sample in a study of T cell responses to AZD1222 COVID-19 vaccine. Measured with immunoSEQ multiplex PCR; TCRdb has only the in-frame clones, and not every one. The sample lists 200,000 to 250,000 clones, more than 85% occurring once. The sequencing used peripheral blood, collected on day 0 of MenACWY control vaccination. Receptors originate from an adult in good health.

The V call is TRBV12-3 or TRBV12-4, the J call TRBJ1-2; no clear D gene. This CDR3 has 13 amino acids. V was pared by 5 bases and J by 2 bases, with 9 bases between. The CDR3 loop reads CASSLLRNYGYTF. In DNA, the CDR3 is TGTGCCAGCAGTCTCCTCAGGAACTATGGCTACACCTTC.

This chain uses TRBV27 with TRBJ1-6; no clear D. Germline lookup yields CDR1 MNHEY and CDR2 SMNVEV (reference sequence). The CDR3 sequence is 12 residues long. Trimming left V 2 bases short and J 10 bases short, with 6 bases between. As DNA, the CDR3 is TGTGCCAGCAGTTTACTCGGATCACCCCTCCACTTT. The encoded protein is CASSLLGSPLHF.

The chain employs TRBV12-3 or TRBV12-4 and TRBJ1-2; D not resolved. Between the trimmed V and J ends, which lost 3 bases and 2 bases, there was a span of 7 bases. The CDR3 loop spans 13 amino acids. This chain's CDR3 is CASSFSPNYGYTF. In nucleotides, the CDR3 is TGTGCCAGCAGTTTTTCACCAAACTATGGCTACACCTTC.

The J gene is TRBJ2-7, the V gene TRBV18; D not certain. Trimming shortened V by 3 bases and J by 0 bases, and 3 bases separated the two germline ends. The germline gives CDR1 KGHSH, CDR2 LQKENI. The CDR3 sequence is 12 residues long. As DNA, the CDR3 is TGTGCCAGCTCACCGGACTCCTACGAGCAGTACTTC. This translates into CASSPDSYEQYF.

This clone came up a few times. The chain joins TRBV20-1 to TRBJ2-1; 7 bases match TRBD2. Germline values: CDR1 DFQATT, CDR2 SNEGSKA (reference sequence). The CDR3 length is 15 residues. V lost 3 bases and J lost 6; bases outside the gene matches: 11. CDR3 in amino acids: CSASDLAGLSNEQFF. CDR3 DNA sequence: TGCAGTGCTAGTGACTTAGCGGGCCTTAGCAATGAGCAGTTCTTC.

This chain uses TRBV11-2 with TRBJ1-2; TRBD1 is a possible D gene (5 bases). CDR3 length: 15 amino acids. V lost 5 bases and J lost 0, with 13 bases in between. Germline loops: CDR1 SGHAT, CDR2 FQNNGV. CDR3 nucleotide sequence: TGTGCCAGCAGCCAACGAGGACAAGCTAACTATGGCTACACCTTC. This codes for CASSQRGQANYGYTF.

The chain links TRBV16 to TRBJ1-4, with D possibly TRBD1 on 5 matching bases. Germline values: CDR1 KGHSY, CDR2 FQNENV. The V gene lost 2 bases and the J gene lost 10 bases, with 11 bases spanning the gap. This CDR3 is built from 13 residues. CDR3 in amino acids: CASSQISTGKLFF. The CDR3 DNA follows: TGTGCCAGCAGCCAAATCTCAACAGGAAAACTGTTTTTT.

The V call is TRBV3-1 (or the pseudogene TRBV3-2), the J call TRBJ1-1, with TRBD1 as a possible D gene (5 bases). Germline V lookup: CDR1 LGHDT, CDR2 YNNKEL (reference sequence). This CDR3 spans 14 amino acids. The ends were cut back, 8 bases at V and 3 bases at J, with 16 bases in the middle. In DNA, the CDR3 is TGTGCCAGCGGGACCCCAAAGTTGGACACTGAAGCTTTCTTT. It yields the protein CASGTPKLDTEAFF.

In DNA form, the CDR3 reads TGTGCCAGCAGCGCCACTAGCGGGGGGCTTAATGAGCAGTTCTTC. As protein: CASSATSGGLNEQFF. The gene calls are TRBV7-3 and TRBJ2-1; TRBD2 matches 12 bases. This CDR3 is 15 amino acids long. The germline CDR1 and CDR2 sequences are SGHTA and FQGTGA. The junction had 6 bases not matched to a gene; V was cut back by 5 bases and J by 7 bases.

This chain connects TRBV19 to TRBJ1-1; D gene unclear. V was cut by 9 bases and J by 6 bases, with 17 bases left in between. Looked up from germline, CDR1 is LNHDA and CDR2 is SQIVND (reference sequence). The CDR3 has 13 residues. The CDR3 DNA sequence: TGTGCCAGCCCCACCGGTTGGTCGGCTGAAGCTTTCTTT. Its protein is CASPTGWSAEAFF.

The V gene is TRBV4-1, the J gene TRBJ1-5; 7 bases align to TRBD1. Trimming at V came to 4 bases and at J to 5 bases, leaving 5 bases not matched to a gene. This CDR3 region has 14 residues. Germline lookup yields CDR1 MGHRA and CDR2 YSYEKL. The DNA of the CDR3 is TGCGCCAGCAGCCTGACAGGGTTGGATCAGCCCCAGCATTTT. Its protein product is CASSLTGLDQPQHF.

Comments on this clone: The sample holds other DNA sequences that translate to the same CDR3. The CDR3 spells CASSLGGNNQPQHF. The CDR3 bases are TGCGCCAGCAGCTTGGGGGGAAACAATCAGCCCCAGCATTTT. The chain employs TRBV5-1 and TRBJ1-5; D call uncertain. V was cut by 0 bases and J by 3 bases, with 7 bases left in between. Per the germline V gene, CDR1 is SGHRS and CDR2 is YFSETQ. The CDR3 is 14 amino acids. The complete variable domain, with remaining parts taken from reference TRBV5-1 and TRBJ1-5, reads KAGVTQTPRYLIKTRGQQVTLSCSPISGHRSVSWYQQTPGQGLQFLFEYFSETQRNKGNFPGRFSGRQFSNSRSEMNVSTLELGDSALYLCASSLGGNNQPQHFGDGTRLSIL.

This clone showed up just once. The rearrangement joins TRBV15 to TRBJ2-7, with unresolved D. V lost 1 base, J lost 3 bases, and 16 bases lay in between. The CDR3 length is 16 residues. Germline lookup yields CDR1 LNHNV and CDR2 YYDKDF (reference sequence). This CDR3 reads CATSRGATLGRYEQYF. CDR3 nucleotides: TGTGCCACCAGCAGAGGGGCGACCTTAGGCCGCTACGAGCAGTACTTC.

The chain employs TRBV10-2 and TRBJ1-1; no clear D. V was shortened by 0 bases and J by 1 base, with 9 bases between the two germline ends. The CDR3 extends over 15 amino acids. Germline V CDR1 and CDR2: WSHSY, SAAADI. DNA of the CDR3: TGCGCCAGCAGTGAGTCGAGTTCCAGGAACACTGAAGCTTTCTTT. It specifies CASSESSSRNTEAFF.

The CDR3 coding sequence is TGTGCCAGCAGTTACTCCGCAGGACATGGCTACACCTTC. Amino acid sequence: CASSYSAGHGYTF. The J gene is TRBJ1-2, the V gene TRBV6-5; D call uncertain. Trimming pared 0 bases from V and 6 bases from J, leaving 8 bases between. The CDR3 consists of 13 residues. Germline lookup yields CDR1 MNHEY and CDR2 SVGAGI.

The genes are TRBV7-9 and TRBJ1-4; 10 bases align to TRBD1. V shed 5 bases, J shed 5 bases, and the junction held 2 bases outside the gene matches. Germline values: CDR1 SEHNR, CDR2 FQNEAQ (reference sequence). The CDR3 sequence is 14 residues long. The DNA for the CDR3 is TGTGCCAGCAGCCCGGGACAGGGGAATGAAAAACTGTTTTTT. As protein: CASSPGQGNEKLFF.

This clone was observed a single time. The junction does not match germline at one end; this may be a read error. The gene calls are TRBV29-1 and TRBJ1-4; possibly TRBD1 for D (5 bases). This CDR3 comprises 13 residues. In germline, CDR1 is SQVTM, CDR2 ANQGSEA. The CDR3 sequence is CSVEGTLNEKLFF. The CDR3 DNA follows: TGCAGCGTGGAAGGGACGCTTAATGAAAAACTGTTTTTT.

The rearrangement uses TRBV30 and TRBJ1-6, with 7 positions matching TRBD1. The CDR3 covers 16 residues. Germline lookup yields CDR1 GTSNPN and CDR2 SVGIG (reference sequence). Germline trimming cut 0 bases from V and 0 bases from J; bases unmatched to any gene: 2. CDR3 protein: CAWSVQGSSYNSPLHF. The CDR3 nucleotides are TGTGCCTGGAGTGTACAGGGGAGCTCCTATAATTCACCCCTCCACTTT.

This rearrangement joins TRBV6-6 to TRBJ1-1; D gene unclear. The germline V and J ends were trimmed by 11 bases and 0 bases, with 16 bases remaining between them. CDR3 length: 14 amino acids. Germline values: CDR1 MNHNY, CDR2 SVGAGI (reference sequence). In DNA, the CDR3 is TGTGCCGTAAGTTCTGGGGAGTTGAACACTGAAGCTTTCTTT. It specifies CAVSSGELNTEAFF.